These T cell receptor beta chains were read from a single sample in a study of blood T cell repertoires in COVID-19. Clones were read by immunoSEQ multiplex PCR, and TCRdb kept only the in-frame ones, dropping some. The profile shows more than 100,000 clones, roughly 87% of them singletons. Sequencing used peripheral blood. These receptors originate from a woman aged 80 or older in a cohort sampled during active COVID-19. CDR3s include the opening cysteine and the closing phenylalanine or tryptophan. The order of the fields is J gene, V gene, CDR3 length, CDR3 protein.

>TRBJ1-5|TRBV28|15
CASTRTGTSNQPQHF
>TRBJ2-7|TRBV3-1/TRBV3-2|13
CASSRLRAGEQYF
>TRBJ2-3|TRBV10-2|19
CASSEVGTSGRSGGDTQYF
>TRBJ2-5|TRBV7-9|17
CASSLGSGTGRSETQYF
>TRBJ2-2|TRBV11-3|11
CASSLAGELFF
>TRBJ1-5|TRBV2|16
CASSGQGGPSNQPQHF
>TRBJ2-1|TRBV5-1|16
CASSLGTGLPYNEQFF
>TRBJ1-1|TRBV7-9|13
CASSSPGGAGAFF
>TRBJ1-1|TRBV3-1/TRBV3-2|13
CASSPGQNTEAFF
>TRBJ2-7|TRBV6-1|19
CASSDGVGSGDRDVYEQYF
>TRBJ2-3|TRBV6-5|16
CASSYSISGGGGTQYF
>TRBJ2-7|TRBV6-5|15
CASRPGTGANYEQYF
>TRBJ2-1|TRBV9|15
CASSVGLAGPNEQFF
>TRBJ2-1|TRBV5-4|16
CASSSGSGGPVNEQFF
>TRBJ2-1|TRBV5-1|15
CASRTSGGTYNEQFF
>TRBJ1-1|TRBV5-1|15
CASSLTGKSNTEAFF
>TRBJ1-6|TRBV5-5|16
CASSLQVGRANSPLHF
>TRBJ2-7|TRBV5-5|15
CASIREGSYTYEQYF
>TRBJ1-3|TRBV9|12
CAIKGAGNTIYF
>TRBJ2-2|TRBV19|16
CASSIRGSLGTGELFF
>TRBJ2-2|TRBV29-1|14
CSVVAGANTGELFF
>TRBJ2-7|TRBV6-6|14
CASSSPGQVYEQYF
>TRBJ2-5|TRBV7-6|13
CASNTGGAETQYF
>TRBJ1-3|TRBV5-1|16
CASSLFALASGNTIYF
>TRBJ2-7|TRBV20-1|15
CSASDVGQPTYEQYF
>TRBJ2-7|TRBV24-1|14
CATSREASAGEQYF
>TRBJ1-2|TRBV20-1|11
CSAATKYGYTF
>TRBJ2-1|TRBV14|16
CASSQDQAGKGYEQFF
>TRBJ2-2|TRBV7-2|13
CASSSGGRGELFF
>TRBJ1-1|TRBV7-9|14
CASSQDGGNTEAFF
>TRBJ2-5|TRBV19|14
CASSKARGLETQYF
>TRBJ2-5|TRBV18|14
CASSPPTSGETQYF
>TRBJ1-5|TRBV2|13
CASSVEADQPQHF
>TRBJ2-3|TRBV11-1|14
CASSERGETDTQYF
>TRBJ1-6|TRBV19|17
CASSPDRGSSYNSPLHF
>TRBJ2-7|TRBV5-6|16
CASSLRVTSGSHEQYF
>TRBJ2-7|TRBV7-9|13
CASSFQGWDEQYF
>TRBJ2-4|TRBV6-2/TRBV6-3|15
CASSSTTGEGGIQYF
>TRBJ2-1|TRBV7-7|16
CANSSVWDRGHNEQFF
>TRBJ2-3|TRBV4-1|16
CASSQDHGRGADTQYF
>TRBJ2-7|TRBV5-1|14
CASSSGTGTTEQYF
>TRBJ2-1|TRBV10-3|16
CAISEILAGAYNEQFF
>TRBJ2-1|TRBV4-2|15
CASTTSRGPYNEQFF
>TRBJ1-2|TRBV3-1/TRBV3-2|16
CASSLSVSGANYGYTF
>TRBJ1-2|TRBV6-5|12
CASTGVGYGYTF
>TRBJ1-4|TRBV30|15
CAWSSKGQAGEKLFF
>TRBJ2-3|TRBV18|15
CASSPPGGRLDTQYF
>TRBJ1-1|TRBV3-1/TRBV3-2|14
CASSQEGRNTEAFF
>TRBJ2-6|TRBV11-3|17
CASSLGDKSSGANVLTF
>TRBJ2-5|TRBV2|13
CASSVGELETQYF
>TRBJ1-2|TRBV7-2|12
CASSPGNYGYTF
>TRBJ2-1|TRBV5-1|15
CASSLDRTTYNEQFF
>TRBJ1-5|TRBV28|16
CASSLTGLYSNQPQHF
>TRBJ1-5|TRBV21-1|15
CASSRTRQSNQPQHF
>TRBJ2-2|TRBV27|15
CASSRSQGITGELFF
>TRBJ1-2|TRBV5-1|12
CASSLSQYGYTF
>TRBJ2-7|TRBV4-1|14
CASRWRGDSYEQYF
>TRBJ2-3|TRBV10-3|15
CAICLASGSTDTQYF
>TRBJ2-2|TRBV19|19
CASRNPGLAGGPGTGELFF